Sequencing of this T cell receptor beta chain was carried out in a study of T-cell reconstitution after alpha-beta-depleted transplantation in children. Study-wide points: Certain patients had high TCRbeta diversity at day 60, and it came from recipient T cells and thymic progenitors that survived.

This clonotype was detected a few times. Its target is not known. Researchers prepared the TCRbeta library using unique molecular identifiers, the study reports. TCRdb used MiXCR to reprocess the PCR reads, holding one entry per CDR3 protein. This sample has around 500,000 distinct CDR3 sequences, with 23% found just once. This CDR3 has 14 residues. V was clipped by 3 bases and J by 5 bases, with 16 bases between them. Germline V CDR1 and CDR2: DFQATT, SNEGSKA (reference sequence). The J gene is TRBJ2-5, the V gene TRBV20-1; unclear D gene. This material consisted of PBMCs, mostly from graft donor cells, taken 360 days after TCRalphabeta/CD19-depleted stem cell transplant. The clonotype comes from a boy less than two years old who had a stem cell transplant for acute myeloid leukemia, so the T cells may come from the graft donor. CDR3 bases: TGCAGTGCTAGTAAGACACGGGTCGGGGAGACCCAGTACTTC. It is translated as CSASKTRVGETQYF.